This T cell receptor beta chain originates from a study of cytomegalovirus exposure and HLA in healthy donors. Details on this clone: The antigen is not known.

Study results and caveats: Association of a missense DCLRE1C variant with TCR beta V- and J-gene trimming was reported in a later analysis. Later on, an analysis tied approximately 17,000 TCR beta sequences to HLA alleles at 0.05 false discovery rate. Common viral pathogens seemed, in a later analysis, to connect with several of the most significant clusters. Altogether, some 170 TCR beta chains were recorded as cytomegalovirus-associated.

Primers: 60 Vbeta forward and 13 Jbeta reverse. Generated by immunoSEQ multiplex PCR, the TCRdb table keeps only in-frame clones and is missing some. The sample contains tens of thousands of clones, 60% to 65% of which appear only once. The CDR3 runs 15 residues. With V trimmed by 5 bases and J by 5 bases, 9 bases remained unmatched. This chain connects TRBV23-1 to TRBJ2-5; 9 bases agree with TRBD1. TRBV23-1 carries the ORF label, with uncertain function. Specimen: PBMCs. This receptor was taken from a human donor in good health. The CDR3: CASSSQTGGCETQYF. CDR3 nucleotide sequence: TGCGCCAGCAGTTCTCAGACAGGGGGATGCGAGACCCAGTACTTC.